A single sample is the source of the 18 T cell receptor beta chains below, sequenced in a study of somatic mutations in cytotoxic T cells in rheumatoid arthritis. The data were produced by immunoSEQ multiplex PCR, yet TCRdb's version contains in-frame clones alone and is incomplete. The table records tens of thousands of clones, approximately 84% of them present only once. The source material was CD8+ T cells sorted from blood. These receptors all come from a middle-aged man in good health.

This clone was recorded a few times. The chain's CDR3 is CASSTPPGLAGVNEQFF. Here the CDR3 DNA reads TGTGCCAGCAGTACCCCCCCAGGGCTAGCGGGAGTGAATGAGCAGTTCTTC. The rearrangement links TRBV27 to TRBJ2-1; 10 bases are shared with TRBD2. CDR1 and CDR2 (germline): MNHEY, SMNVEV (reference sequence). The CDR3 has 17 amino acids. V trimming: 5 bases; J trimming: 7 bases; junction bases outside the gene matches: 14.

The CDR3 loop is CASSLLPTGFVEQFF. CDR3 DNA: TGCGCCAGCAGCCTTCTTCCCACAGGGTTTGTGGAGCAGTTCTTC. The chain joins TRBV4-1 to TRBJ2-1; perhaps TRBD1 as D (6 bases). Germline CDR1 MGHRA, CDR2 YSYEKL. The CDR3 is made up of 15 amino acids. Trimming took 4 bases from V and 10 from J, leaving 20 bases between them.

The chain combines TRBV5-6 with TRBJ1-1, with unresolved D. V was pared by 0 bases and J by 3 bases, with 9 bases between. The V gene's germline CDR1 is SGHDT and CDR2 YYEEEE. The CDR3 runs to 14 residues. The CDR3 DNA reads TGTGCCAGCAGCTTGGCCGGTTTGTACACTGAAGCTTTCTTT. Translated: CASSLAGLYTEAFF.

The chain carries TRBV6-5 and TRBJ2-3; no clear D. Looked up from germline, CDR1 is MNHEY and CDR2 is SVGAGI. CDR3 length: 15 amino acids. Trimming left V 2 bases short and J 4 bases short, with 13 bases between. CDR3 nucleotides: TGTGCCAGCAGTTACATTCCGGCCGAGGCAGATACGCAGTATTTT. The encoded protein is CASSYIPAEADTQYF.

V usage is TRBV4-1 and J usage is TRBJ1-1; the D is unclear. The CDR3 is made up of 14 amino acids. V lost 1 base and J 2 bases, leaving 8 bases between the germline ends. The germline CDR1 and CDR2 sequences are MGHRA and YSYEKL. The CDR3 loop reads CASSQGAVNTEAFF. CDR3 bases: TGCGCCAGCAGCCAAGGTGCGGTAAACACTGAAGCTTTCTTT.

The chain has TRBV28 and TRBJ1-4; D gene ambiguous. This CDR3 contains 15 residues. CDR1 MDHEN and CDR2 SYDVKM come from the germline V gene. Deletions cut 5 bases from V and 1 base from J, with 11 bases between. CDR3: CASSEGGGTNEKLFF. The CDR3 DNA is TGTGCCAGCAGTGAGGGAGGCGGAACTAATGAAAAACTGTTTTTT.

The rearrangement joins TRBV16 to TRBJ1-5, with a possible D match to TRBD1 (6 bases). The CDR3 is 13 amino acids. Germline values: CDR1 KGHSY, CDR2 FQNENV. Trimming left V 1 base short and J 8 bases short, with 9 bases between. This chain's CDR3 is CASSQLGDKPQHF. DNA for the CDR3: TGTGCCAGCAGCCAATTGGGGGACAAGCCCCAGCATTTT.

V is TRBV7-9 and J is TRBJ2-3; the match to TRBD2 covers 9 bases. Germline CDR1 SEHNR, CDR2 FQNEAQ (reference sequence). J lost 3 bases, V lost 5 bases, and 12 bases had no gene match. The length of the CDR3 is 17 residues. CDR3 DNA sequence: TGTGCCAGCAGCCCCCTCTTGGCGGGAGGGGAGACAGATACGCAGTATTTT. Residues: CASSPLLAGGETDTQYF.

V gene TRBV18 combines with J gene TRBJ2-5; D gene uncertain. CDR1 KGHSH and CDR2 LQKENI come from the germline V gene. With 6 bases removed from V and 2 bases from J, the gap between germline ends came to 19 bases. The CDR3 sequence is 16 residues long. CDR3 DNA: TGTGCCAGCTCGCCCACCCGCGGAGAGAGACAAGAGACCCAGTACTTC. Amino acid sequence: CASSPTRGERQETQYF.

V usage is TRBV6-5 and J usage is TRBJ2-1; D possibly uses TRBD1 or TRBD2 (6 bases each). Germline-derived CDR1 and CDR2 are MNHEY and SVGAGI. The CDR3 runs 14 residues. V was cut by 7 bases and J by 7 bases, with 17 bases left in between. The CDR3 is CASIRVPGANEQFF. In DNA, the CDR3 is TGTGCCAGCATTCGGGTGCCGGGGGCTAATGAGCAGTTCTTC.

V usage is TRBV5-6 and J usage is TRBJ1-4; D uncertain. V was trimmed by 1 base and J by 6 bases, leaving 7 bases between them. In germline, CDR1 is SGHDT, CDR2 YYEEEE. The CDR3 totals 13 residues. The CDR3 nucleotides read TGTGCCAGCAGCTTGCTCTCGGATGAAAAACTGTTTTTT. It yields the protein CASSLLSDEKLFF.

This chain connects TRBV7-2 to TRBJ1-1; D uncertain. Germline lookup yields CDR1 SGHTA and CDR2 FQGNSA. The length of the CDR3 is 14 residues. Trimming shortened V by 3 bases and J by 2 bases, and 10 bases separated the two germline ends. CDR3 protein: CASSLWHRNTEAFF. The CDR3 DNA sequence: TGTGCCAGCAGCTTGTGGCACCGTAACACTGAAGCTTTCTTT. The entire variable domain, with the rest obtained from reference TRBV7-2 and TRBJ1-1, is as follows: GAGVSQSPSNKVTEKGKDVELRCDPISGHTALYWYRQSLGQGLEFLIYFQGNSAPDKSGLPSDRFSAERTGGSVSTLTIQRTQQEDSAVYLCASSLWHRNTEAFFGQGTRLTVV.

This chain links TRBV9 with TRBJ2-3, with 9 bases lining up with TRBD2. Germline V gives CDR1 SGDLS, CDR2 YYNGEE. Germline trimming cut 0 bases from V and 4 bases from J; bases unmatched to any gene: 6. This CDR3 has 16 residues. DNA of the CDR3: TGTGCCAGCAGCGTAGAGGCTAGCGGGATACCAGATACGCAGTATTTT. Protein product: CASSVEASGIPDTQYF.

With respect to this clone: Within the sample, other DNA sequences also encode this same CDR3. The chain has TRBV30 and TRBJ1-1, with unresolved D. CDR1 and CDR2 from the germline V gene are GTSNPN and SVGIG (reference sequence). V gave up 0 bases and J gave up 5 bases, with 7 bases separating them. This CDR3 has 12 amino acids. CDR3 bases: TGTGCCTGGAGTGTAGGTGGGACTGAAGCTTTCTTT. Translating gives CAWSVGGTEAFF.

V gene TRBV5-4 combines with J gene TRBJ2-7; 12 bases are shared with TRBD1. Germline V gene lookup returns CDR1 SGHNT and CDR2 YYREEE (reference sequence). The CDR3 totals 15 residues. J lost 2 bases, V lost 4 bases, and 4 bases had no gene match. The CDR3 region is CASSMGTGGPYEQYF. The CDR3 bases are TGTGCCAGCAGCATGGGGACAGGGGGCCCCTACGAGCAGTACTTC.

The CDR3 DNA is TGTGCCAGCAGTTTGGCGGTAGCGGACGACTACAATGAGCAGTTCTTC. This gives the protein CASSLAVADDYNEQFF. The chain combines TRBV27 with TRBJ2-1; maybe TRBD2 (6 bases). Per the germline V gene, CDR1 is MNHEY and CDR2 is SMNVEV (reference sequence). This CDR3 has 16 amino acids. V was clipped by 3 bases and J by 3 bases, with 15 bases between them.

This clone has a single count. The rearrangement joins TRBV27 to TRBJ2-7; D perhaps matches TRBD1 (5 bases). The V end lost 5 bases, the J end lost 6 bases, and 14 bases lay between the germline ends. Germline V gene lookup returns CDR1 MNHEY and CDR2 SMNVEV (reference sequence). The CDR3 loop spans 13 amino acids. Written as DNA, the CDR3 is TGTGCCAGCAGTCTCGGACCTAGGGGCGAGCAGTACTTC. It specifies CASSLGPRGEQYF.

DNA of the CDR3: TGTGCCAGCAGTTTAAGGGTGGAGAACACTGAAGCTTTCTTT. It is translated as CASSLRVENTEAFF. V is TRBV27 and J is TRBJ1-1, with no clear D. Trimming shortened V by 2 bases and J by 1 base, and 8 bases separated the two germline ends. Germline CDR1 is MNHEY and CDR2 is SMNVEV (reference sequence). This CDR3 is 14 amino acids long.